The 32 T cell receptor beta chains below were found in one sample sequenced in a study of OX40 agonist ivuxolimab in advanced cancers. Data came from immunoSEQ multiplex PCR; TCRdb stores just in-frame clones and leaves some out. The sample has fewer than 85,000 clones, 75% to 95% seen once. The sequencing used CD4+ or CD8+ T cells sorted from blood, collected in a trial of the OX40 agonist ivuxolimab. All receptors come from an adult with an advanced solid tumor such as melanoma, head and neck, liver or kidney cancer.

V usage is TRBV5-6 and J usage is TRBJ1-2; D is perhaps TRBD1 (5 bases). CDR1 SGHDT and CDR2 YYEEEE come from the germline V gene. The CDR3 extends over 17 amino acids. Trimming pared 2 bases from V and 4 bases from J, leaving 21 bases between. CDR3 DNA: TGTGCCAGCAGCTTTGGGGTAAATTGGGGCCTAGTCTATGGCTACACCTTC. It specifies CASSFGVNWGLVYGYTF.

The rearrangement uses TRBV5-1 and TRBJ1-3, with D possibly TRBD1 on 5 matching bases. Per the germline V gene, CDR1 is SGHRS and CDR2 is YFSETQ. The CDR3 extends over 15 amino acids. The V and J ends lost 3 bases and 4 bases respectively, with 14 bases between them. The CDR3 DNA reads as TGCGCCAGCAGCTACGACGGTGGGGCGGGAAACACCATATATTTT. This gives the protein CASSYDGGAGNTIYF.

V is TRBV4-3 and J is TRBJ2-1; D is unresolved. The V gene's germline CDR1 is LGHNA and CDR2 YSLEER. The CDR3 covers 16 residues. V was cut by 0 bases and J by 2 bases, with 11 bases left in between. The CDR3 sequence: CASSQEFGFPYNEQFF. The CDR3 bases are TGCGCCAGCAGCCAAGAGTTCGGGTTCCCCTACAATGAGCAGTTCTTC.

This clone has a handful of counts. This sequence joins TRBV28 and TRBJ1-6; D perhaps matches TRBD1 (6 bases). The CDR3 sequence is 15 residues long. V was clipped by 7 bases and J by 0 bases, with 10 bases between them. The germline V gene has CDR1 MDHEN and CDR2 SYDVKM. The CDR3 nucleotides read TGTGCCAGCACTCTGGACAGCTCCTATAATTCACCCCTCCACTTT. Translated, it gives CASTLDSSYNSPLHF.

V gene TRBV9 combines with J gene TRBJ1-3, with 8 positions matching TRBD1. With 4 bases clipped from V and 0 bases from J, the junction kept 6 bases outside the gene matches. Germline assignment: CDR1 SGDLS and CDR2 YYNGEE. There are 16 residues in the CDR3. The CDR3 nucleotides are TGTGCCAGCAGCACAGGGGGATCTTTCTCTGGAAACACCATATATTTT. This sequence encodes CASSTGGSFSGNTIYF.

This chain joins TRBV28 and TRBJ1-1; 7 bases match TRBD1. CDR1 and CDR2 (germline): MDHEN, SYDVKM. The CDR3 spans 13 residues. V was pared by 3 bases and J by 5 bases, with 3 bases of the junction left unmatched. CDR3 DNA: TGTGCCAGCAGTTTCCAGGGGGAGACTGAAGCTTTCTTT. Its translation: CASSFQGETEAFF. The full variable domain, its missing parts supplied by reference TRBV28 and TRBJ1-1, is DVKVTQSSRYLVKRTGEKVFLECVQDMDHENMFWYRQDPGLGLRLIYFSYDVKMKEKGDIPEGYSVSREKKERFSLILESASTNQTSMYLCASSFQGETEAFFGQGTRLTVV.

As DNA, the CDR3 is TGTGCCAGCAGTCTGGGCCGGTATGGCTACACCTTC. As protein: CASSLGRYGYTF. This sequence joins TRBV28 and TRBJ1-2; no firm D call. The V end lost 5 bases, the J end lost 5 bases, and 9 bases lay between the germline ends. This CDR3 has 12 residues. CDR1 MDHEN and CDR2 SYDVKM come from the germline V gene.

V usage is TRBV28 and J usage is TRBJ1-1; D remains ambiguous. There are 13 residues in the CDR3. V dropped 6 bases and J dropped 4 bases, with 12 bases sitting between them. Germline values: CDR1 MDHEN, CDR2 SYDVKM. The CDR3 DNA reads TGTGCCAGCAGCCTAGAGGAGGCCACTGAAGCTTTCTTT. Translating it yields CASSLEEATEAFF.

The J gene is TRBJ1-4, the V gene TRBV28; D unresolved. The CDR3 is 11 residues long. V gave up 5 bases and J gave up 3 bases, with 1 base separating them. Germline V lookup: CDR1 MDHEN, CDR2 SYDVKM. For the CDR3, the DNA is TGTGCCAGCAGTCCTAATGAAAAACTGTTTTTT. It is translated as CASSPNEKLFF.

The V call is TRBV18, the J call TRBJ2-1, with 10 bases lining up with TRBD2. Looked up from germline, CDR1 is KGHSH and CDR2 is LQKENI. The CDR3 extends over 16 amino acids. The V segment lost 3 bases and the J segment 5 bases; nucleotides outside the gene matches: 7. The CDR3 sequence: CASSPPLAGANNEQFF. CDR3 coding DNA: TGTGCCAGCTCACCGCCCCTAGCGGGGGCTAACAATGAGCAGTTCTTC.

V and J are TRBV7-7 and TRBJ1-3; D gene ambiguous. This CDR3 region has 13 residues. The germline V gene encodes CDR1 SSHAT and CDR2 FNYEAQ (reference sequence). The CDR3 coding sequence is TGTGATTTTCTTCGGGCCTCTGGAAACACCATATATTTT. Amino acids: CDFLRASGNTIYF. The complete variable domain, with remaining parts taken from reference TRBV7-7 and TRBJ1-3, reads GAGVSQSPRYKVTKRGQDVTLRCDPISSHATLYWYQQALGQGPEFLTYFNYEAQPDKSGLPSDRFSAERPEGSISTLTIQRTEQRDSAMYRCDFLRASGNTIYFGEGSWLTVV.

The chain recombines TRBV29-1 with TRBJ2-5, with 7 bases matching TRBD1. The V gene end was trimmed by 3 bases and the J gene end by 5 bases; junction bases not matched to a gene: 12. Germline V gene sequence: CDR1 SQVTM, CDR2 ANQGSEA. The CDR3 is 15 residues long. CDR3 sequence (DNA): TGCAGCGTTGACTCCCCCCGGACAGGACGGGAGACCCAGTACTTC. Translated, it gives CSVDSPRTGRETQYF.

The chain couples TRBV2 to TRBJ2-5; 12 bases are a match to TRBD1. CDR1 is SNHLY, CDR2 FYNNEI, per germline. Germline trimming cut 4 bases from V and 5 bases from J; bases unmatched to any gene: 5. CDR3 length: 15 amino acids. CDR3 residues: CASSAGTGGFETQYF. For the CDR3, the DNA is TGTGCCAGCAGTGCCGGGACAGGGGGCTTCGAGACCCAGTACTTC.

V gene TRBV7-2 combines with J gene TRBJ1-5, with D possibly TRBD1 on 5 matching bases. Germline V gives CDR1 SGHTA, CDR2 FQGNSA. The CDR3 consists of 13 residues. V dropped 1 base and J dropped 7 bases, with 8 bases sitting between them. CDR3 sequence reads: CASSLGRGQPQHF. The CDR3 DNA follows: TGTGCCAGCAGCTTAGGACGGGGCCAGCCCCAGCATTTT.

The V call is TRBV19, the J call TRBJ1-2, with no clear D. Trimming pared 5 bases from V and 2 bases from J, leaving 12 bases between. Germline V lookup: CDR1 LNHDA, CDR2 SQIVND (reference sequence). CDR3 length: 14 amino acids. The CDR3, as DNA: TGTGCCAGTAGTTTACCTCCGGAGAACTATGGCTACACCTTC. Protein: CASSLPPENYGYTF.

The chain uses TRBV6-4 and TRBJ2-1, with D hard to call. Per the germline V gene, CDR1 is MRHNA and CDR2 is SNTAGT. V gave up 3 bases and J gave up 7 bases, with 16 bases separating them. CDR3 length: 15 amino acids. The DNA for the CDR3 is TGTGCCAGCAGTGAGGCTTGGGGTTGGTCGAATGAGCAGTTCTTC. Its protein is CASSEAWGWSNEQFF.

V gene TRBV9 combines with J gene TRBJ2-5; D remains unclear. This CDR3 region has 14 residues. Germline CDR1 reads SGDLS; CDR2 reads YYNGEE. Trimming took off 1 base at V and 0 bases at J, with 7 bases between the two ends. CDR3 DNA: TGTGCCAGCAGCGTAAGGCCAGACCAAGAGACCCAGTACTTC. Translated: CASSVRPDQETQYF.

This CDR3 is CSVVGQGGREQYF. DNA for the CDR3: TGCAGCGTTGTCGGGCAGGGTGGTCGGGAGCAGTACTTC. The chain recombines TRBV29-1 with TRBJ2-7; D possibly corresponds to TRBD1 (5 bases). The CDR3 length is 13 residues. Germline V gene data show CDR1 as SQVTM and CDR2 as ANQGSEA. Trimming took 4 bases from V and 7 from J, leaving 17 bases between them.

V gene TRBV21-1 combines with J gene TRBJ2-4; TRBD1 is the table's D call, not checked against the DNA. TRBV21-1 is marked as a pseudogene. The CDR3 runs 15 residues. CDR3 loop: CASSCGDRVKNIQYF. CDR3 sequence (DNA): TGTGCCAGCAGCTGCGGGGACAGGGTTAAAAACATTCAGTACTTC.

The genes are TRBV6-1 and TRBJ1-6; D gene ambiguous. The CDR3 extends over 13 amino acids. Germline V lookup: CDR1 MNHNS, CDR2 SASEGT. The V end lost 3 bases, the J end lost 13 bases, and 13 bases lay between the germline ends. CDR3 nucleotides: TGTGCCAGCAGTGATACAGAGCCCACCCCCCTCCACTTT. Its protein product is CASSDTEPTPLHF.

The chain employs TRBV6-1 and TRBJ2-7; D possibly matches TRBD1 or TRBD2 (7 bases each). The V gene's germline CDR1 is MNHNS and CDR2 SASEGT. The CDR3 covers 13 residues. The ends were cut back, 10 bases at V and 3 bases at J, with 16 bases in the middle. This CDR3 reads CATRGGIFYEQYF. DNA of the CDR3: TGTGCCACCAGGGGGGGGATTTTCTACGAGCAGTACTTC.

This CDR3 is CASSRERPNEQFF. DNA for the CDR3: TGTGCCAGCAGCCGGGAGCGCCCCAATGAGCAGTTCTTC. The chain uses TRBV7-3 and TRBJ2-1, with D possibly being TRBD2 (6 bases). V shed 5 bases and J shed 6 bases, with 11 bases lying between them. The CDR3 contains 13 residues. CDR1 is SGHTA and CDR2 is FQGTGA in the germline V gene.

This chain connects TRBV10-2 to TRBJ1-5; perhaps TRBD1 as D (5 bases). The V and J ends lost 4 bases and 4 bases respectively, with 14 bases between them. This CDR3 is 15 amino acids long. CDR1 is WSHSY and CDR2 is SAAADI in the germline V gene. CDR3 loop: CASSGLGLGNQPQHF. The DNA of the CDR3 is TGCGCCAGCAGTGGGTTGGGACTGGGGAATCAGCCCCAGCATTTT.

The rearrangement links TRBV28 to TRBJ2-7; TRBD1 aligns across 7 bases. Germline V gene lookup returns CDR1 MDHEN and CDR2 SYDVKM. The junction had 5 bases not matched to a gene; V was cut back by 5 bases and J by 4 bases. The CDR3 covers 13 residues. The CDR3 DNA is TGTGCCAGCAGTGAGGGACAGCTTTACGAGCAGTACTTC. It codes for CASSEGQLYEQYF.

The chain joins TRBV9 to TRBJ2-5; D may be TRBD1 (5 bases). This CDR3 spans 13 amino acids. Germline lookup yields CDR1 SGDLS and CDR2 YYNGEE. Deletions cut 0 bases from V and 5 bases from J, with 8 bases between. The CDR3 coding sequence is TGTGCCAGCAGCGTAGGGGGCTCTGAGACCCAGTACTTC. It encodes CASSVGGSETQYF. Using reference TRBV9 and TRBJ2-5 for the parts outside the CDR3, the full variable domain is DSGVTQTPKHLITATGQRVTLRCSPRSGDLSVYWYQQSLDQGLQFLIQYYNGEERAKGNILERFSAQQFPDLHSELNLSSLELGDSALYFCASSVGGSETQYFGPGTRLLVL.

CDR3 in amino acids: CASSLVAGGDYEQYF. The CDR3 bases are TGTGCCAGCAGCTTAGTAGCGGGGGGGGACTACGAGCAGTACTTC. J is TRBJ2-7 and V is TRBV7-2; 11 nucleotides line up with TRBD2. The germline V gene has CDR1 SGHTA and CDR2 FQGNSA. The J segment lost 3 bases and the V segment lost 1 base, leaving 2 bases of the junction unmatched. This CDR3 contains 15 residues.

The chain has TRBV2 and TRBJ1-1; D is perhaps TRBD1 (6 bases). CDR3 length: 13 residues. Germline V lookup: CDR1 SNHLY, CDR2 FYNNEI. The V gene lost 4 bases and the J gene lost 11 bases, with 17 bases spanning the gap. CDR3 DNA: TGTGCCAGCAGTGGAGAGTGGACAGCTCGTGCTTTCTTT. Translated, it gives CASSGEWTARAFF.

The V and J genes are TRBV7-2 and TRBJ2-5, with unresolved D. V was cut by 2 bases and J by 5 bases, with 6 bases left in between. There are 12 residues in the CDR3. Germline CDR1 is SGHTA and CDR2 is FQGNSA. The CDR3 protein is CASSLQRETQYF. In DNA, the CDR3 is TGTGCCAGCAGCTTACAACGGGAGACCCAGTACTTC.

This sequence joins TRBV23-1 and TRBJ2-7; D may be TRBD1 (5 bases). TRBV23-1 is an ORF, with its function uncertain. V shed 4 bases and J shed 3 bases, with 7 bases lying between them. CDR3 length equals 12 residues. CDR3 region: CASSLQDYEQYF. CDR3 nucleotides: TGCGCCAGCAGTCTACAGGACTACGAGCAGTACTTC.

The sample holds one count of this clone. The V and J genes are TRBV6-5 and TRBJ2-5; either TRBD1 or TRBD2 may fit D (5 bases each). CDR3 length equals 16 residues. Looked up from germline, CDR1 is MNHEY and CDR2 is SVGAGI. Trimming cost V 0 bases and J 1 base, with 12 bases left between them. Written as DNA, the CDR3 is TGTGCCAGCAGTTACTCGAGGGCCCAGGGCCAAGAGACCCAGTACTTC. Protein: CASSYSRAQGQETQYF.

This chain joins TRBV6-5 and TRBJ2-5; TRBD1 matches at 7 bases. The CDR3 runs to 12 residues. The ends lost 8 bases at V and 0 bases at J; junction bases unmatched: 0. Germline CDR1 is MNHEY and CDR2 is SVGAGI. CDR3 sequence reads: CASGQDQETQYF. CDR3 in DNA: TGTGCCAGCGGACAGGACCAAGAGACCCAGTACTTC.

The rearrangement links TRBV5-1 to TRBJ2-7; D is undetermined. V lost 1 base and J 2 bases, leaving 10 bases between the germline ends. CDR3 length: 14 amino acids. The germline CDR1 and CDR2 sequences are SGHRS and YFSETQ. This CDR3 is CASSLLDAPYEQYF. CDR3 sequence (DNA): TGCGCCAGCAGCTTGCTGGACGCACCCTACGAGCAGTACTTC.